This TCR beta chain was captured by sequencing in a study of cytomegalovirus exposure and HLA in healthy donors. This PCR relied on a set of 60 Vbeta primers and 13 Jbeta primers. Produced via immunoSEQ multiplex PCR; TCRdb's table is partial and in-frame only. The sample yields some 150,000 clones, approximately 70% seen once. Findings of the study overall: It was approximately 150 TCR beta chains that were listed as cytomegalovirus-associated.

With regard to this clone: Its antigen is undetermined.

The germline V gene encodes CDR1 SGHRS and CDR2 YFSETQ. V was clipped by 0 bases and J by 7 bases; unmatched bases: 4. This CDR3 is built from 16 residues. The sample was PBMCs. The chain recombines TRBV5-1 with TRBJ2-1, with 13 bases matching TRBD2. The source of this sequence is a woman aged 60-70 years in good health and CMV-seropositive. As DNA, the CDR3 is TGCGCCAGCAGCTTGGCCACTAGCGGGAGGGTGAATGAGCAGTTCTTC. Translation: CASSLATSGRVNEQFF.